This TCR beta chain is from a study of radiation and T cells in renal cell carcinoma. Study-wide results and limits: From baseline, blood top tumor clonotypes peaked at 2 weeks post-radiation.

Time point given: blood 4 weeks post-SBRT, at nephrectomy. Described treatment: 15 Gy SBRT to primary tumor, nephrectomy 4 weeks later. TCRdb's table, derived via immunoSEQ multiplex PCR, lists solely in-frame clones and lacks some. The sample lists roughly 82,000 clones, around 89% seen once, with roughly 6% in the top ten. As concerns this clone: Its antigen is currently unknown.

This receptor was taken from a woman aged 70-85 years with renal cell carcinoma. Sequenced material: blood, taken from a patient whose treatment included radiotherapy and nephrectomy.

The CDR3 nucleotides are TGTGCCAGCAGCTTTAACGGGGGGCGCGAGCCCCAGCATTTT. Translation gives CASSFNGGREPQHF. The chain uses TRBV27 and TRBJ1-5; TRBD1 is a possible D gene (6 bases). This CDR3 has 14 residues. The germline V gene has CDR1 MNHEY and CDR2 SMNVEV (reference sequence). V lost 6 bases and J lost 8, with 17 bases in between.